Shown below are 11 T cell receptor beta chains from a single sample sequenced in a study of T-cell memory formation after mild COVID-19. TCRdb reanalysed the 5' RACE reads using MiXCR and keeps one entry per CDR3 protein. The sample yields some 64,000 distinct CDR3 sequences, less than 9.5% seen once. The sequenced sample consisted of PBMCs or a T cell subset sorted from them (not recorded which). The receptors here all came from a young man who had mild COVID-19 (a few samples of this study predate the infection). Cell type and time point are not known.

The chain employs TRBV4-1 and TRBJ1-5; no definite D call. Trimming removed 3 bases at V and 0 bases at J, with 9 bases between. The V gene's germline CDR1 is MGHRA and CDR2 YSYEKL. The CDR3 loop spans 15 amino acids. The DNA of the CDR3 is TGCGCCAGCAGCCAGCCGGACGCTAGCAATCAGCCCCAGCATTTT. Translation gives CASSQPDASNQPQHF.

A few counts support this clonotype. The V call is TRBV7-9, the J call TRBJ1-1, with 9 bases fitting TRBD1. CDR3 length: 15 residues. J was trimmed by 10 bases and V by 3 bases; bases with no gene match: 12. CDR1 and CDR2 from the germline V gene are SEHNR and FQNEAQ (reference sequence). The chain's CDR3 is CASSFHRGRFLGAFF. As DNA, the CDR3 is TGTGCCAGCAGCTTCCACAGGGGGCGATTTCTAGGAGCTTTCTTT. Using reference TRBV7-9 and TRBJ1-1 for the parts outside the CDR3, the full variable domain is DTGVSQNPRHKITKRGQNVTFRCDPISEHNRLYWYRQTLGQGPEFLTYFQNEAQLEKSRLLSDRFSAERPKGSFSTLEIQRTEQGDSAMYLCASSFHRGRFLGAFFGQGTRLTVV.

CDR3 sequence: CASSLESGSYQPQHF. In nucleotides, the CDR3 is TGTGCCAGCAGCTTAGAGTCAGGTTCCTATCAGCCCCAGCATTTT. This chain uses TRBV5-5 with TRBJ1-5; the D is unclear. CDR3 length: 15 amino acids. Germline V gene data show CDR1 as SGHKS and CDR2 as YYEKEE (reference sequence). Trimming took off 2 bases at V and 5 bases at J, with 14 bases between the two ends.

This chain connects TRBV24-1 to TRBJ1-5, with TRBD1 matching 9 bases. CDR3 length: 14 residues. V dropped 3 bases and J dropped 7; count of bases not matched to a gene: 3. Germline V gene sequence: CDR1 KGHDR, CDR2 SFDVKD. This CDR3 is CATSDPTGGQPQHF. The CDR3 DNA is TGTGCCACCAGTGATCCTACAGGGGGCCAGCCCCAGCATTTT.

This clonotype occurred a few times. The rearrangement uses TRBV5-1 and TRBJ1-1; D ambiguous. The ends were cut back, 4 bases at V and 0 bases at J, with 10 bases in the middle. CDR1 is SGHRS, CDR2 YFSETQ, per germline. The CDR3 is made up of 14 amino acids. The CDR3 here is CASSQDGLNTEAFF. DNA of the CDR3: TGCGCCAGCAGCCAGGACGGTCTGAACACTGAAGCTTTCTTT.

V and J are TRBV11-2 and TRBJ1-6; TRBD1 is a possible D gene (5 bases). This CDR3 is built from 16 residues. CDR1 SGHAT and CDR2 FQNNGV come from the germline V gene. V lost 2 bases and J 2 bases, leaving 10 bases between the germline ends. CDR3: CASSLFPGTYNSPLHF. CDR3 DNA sequence: TGTGCCAGCAGCTTATTCCCAGGGACCTATAATTCACCCCTCCACTTT.

This clonotype occurred a few times. This chain joins TRBV7-3 and TRBJ1-2, with 9 bases that match TRBD1. Losses at the gene ends were 5 bases for V and 5 bases for J; bases not matched to a gene: 15. The CDR3 runs to 17 residues. Germline-derived CDR1 and CDR2 are SGHTA and FQGTGA. The CDR3 nucleotides read TGTGCCAGCAGCCCGGGGGGGACAGGGAATAATCTGTATGGCTACACCTTC. Amino acid sequence: CASSPGGTGNNLYGYTF. Looking up the rest from reference TRBV7-3 and TRBJ1-2 gives the full variable domain: GAGVSQTPSNKVTEKGKYVELRCDPISGHTALYWYRQSLGQGPEFLIYFQGTGAADDSGLPNDRFFAVRPEGSVSTLKIQRTERGDSAVYLCASSPGGTGNNLYGYTFGSGTRLTVV.

This clonotype was picked up a small number of times. The DNA for the CDR3 is TGTGCCAGCAGCTCCCTCGCTGGGGCCGGAAACACCATATATTTT. Its protein is CASSSLAGAGNTIYF. The chain combines TRBV7-2 with TRBJ1-3; the D gene is possibly TRBD1 (5 bases). V shed 4 bases and J shed 4 bases, with 14 bases lying between them. CDR3 length: 15 residues. Germline assignment: CDR1 SGHTA and CDR2 FQGNSA.

This clonotype was observed at least ten times. The chain uses TRBV5-1 and TRBJ2-2; D not resolved. Germline loops: CDR1 SGHRS, CDR2 YFSETQ. The CDR3 sequence is 14 residues long. Trimming removed 1 base from V and 8 bases from J, with 12 bases in between. CDR3 protein: CASSLPGPSGELFF. The CDR3 DNA follows: TGCGCCAGCAGCTTGCCGGGTCCTAGTGGGGAGCTGTTTTTT. Combining the CDR3 with reference TRBV5-1 and TRBJ2-2 gives the whole variable domain KAGVTQTPRYLIKTRGQQVTLSCSPISGHRSVSWYQQTPGQGLQFLFEYFSETQRNKGNFPGRFSGRQFSNSRSEMNVSTLELGDSALYLCASSLPGPSGELFFGEGSRLTVL.

There are a few counts of this clonotype. This chain uses TRBV4-3 with TRBJ2-7, with no clear D. The CDR3 has 11 residues. The ends were cut back, 4 bases at V and 3 bases at J, with 4 bases in the middle. CDR1 is LGHNA and CDR2 is YSLEER in the germline V gene. The CDR3 here is CASSPIYEQYV. The CDR3 DNA is TGCGCCAGCAGCCCCATCTACGAGCAGTACGTC.

This clonotype was picked up many times. The chain is built from TRBV5-1 and TRBJ2-2; D remains unclear. CDR3 length equals 16 residues. Trimming pared 4 bases from V and 0 bases from J, leaving 13 bases between. The germline gives CDR1 SGHRS, CDR2 YFSETQ. CDR3 nucleotide sequence: TGCGCCAGCAGCAATACAGCCATCGCGAACACCGGGGAGCTGTTTTTT. Its protein product is CASSNTAIANTGELFF.